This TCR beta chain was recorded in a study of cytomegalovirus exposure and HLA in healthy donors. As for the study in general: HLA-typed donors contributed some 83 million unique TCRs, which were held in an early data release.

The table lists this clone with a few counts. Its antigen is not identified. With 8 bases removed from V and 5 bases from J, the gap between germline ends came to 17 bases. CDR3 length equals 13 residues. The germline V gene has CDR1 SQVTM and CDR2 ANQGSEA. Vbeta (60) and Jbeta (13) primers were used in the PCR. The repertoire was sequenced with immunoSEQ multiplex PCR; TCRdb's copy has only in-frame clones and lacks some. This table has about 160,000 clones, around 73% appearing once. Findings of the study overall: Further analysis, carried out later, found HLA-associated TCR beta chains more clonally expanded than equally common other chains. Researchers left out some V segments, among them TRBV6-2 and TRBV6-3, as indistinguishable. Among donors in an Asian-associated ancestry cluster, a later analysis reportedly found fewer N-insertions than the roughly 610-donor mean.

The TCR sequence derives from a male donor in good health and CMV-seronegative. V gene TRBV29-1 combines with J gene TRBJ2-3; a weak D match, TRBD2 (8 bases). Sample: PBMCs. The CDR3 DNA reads TGCAGCTCGGGGGGGACAGAAAGAGATACGCAGTATTTT. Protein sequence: CSSGGTERDTQYF.